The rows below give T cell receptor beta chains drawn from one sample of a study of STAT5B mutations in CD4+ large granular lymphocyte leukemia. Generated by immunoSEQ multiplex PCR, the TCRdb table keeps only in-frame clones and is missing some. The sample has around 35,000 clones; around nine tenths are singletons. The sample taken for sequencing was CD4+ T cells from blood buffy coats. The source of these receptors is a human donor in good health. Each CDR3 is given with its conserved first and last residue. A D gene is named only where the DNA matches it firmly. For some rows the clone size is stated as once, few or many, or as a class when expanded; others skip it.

TGTGCCAGCAAATTCAATAGCAATCAGCCCCAGCATTTT | CASKFNSNQPQHF | TRBJ1-5 | TRBV6-1 | few | .
TGCAGTGCTGCGGGAGTTAGTGAGCAGTTCTTC | CSAAGVSEQFF | TRBJ2-1 | TRBV20-1 | . | TRBD2
TGCAGCGTAGCCGGGACTAGCGTCGGGGAGCTGTTTTTT | CSVAGTSVGELFF | TRBJ2-2 | TRBV29-1 | . | TRBD2
TGTGCCAGCGAGGCCCCCATGGGGGGCTACACCTTC | CASEAPMGGYTF | TRBJ1-2 | TRBV6-5 | few | .
TGTGCCAGCTCACCGGGGCCGATAAACACCATATATTTT | CASSPGPINTIYF | TRBJ1-3 | TRBV18 | . | .
TGTGCCAGCAGCGACGGTAGTACCTACAATGAGCAGTTCTTC | CASSDGSTYNEQFF | TRBJ2-1 | TRBV5-4 | . | .
TGTGCCACCAGCAGAGATGGGAGGAACACCGGGGAGCTGTTTTTT | CATSRDGRNTGELFF | TRBJ2-2 | TRBV15 | . | .
TGCAGCGTTGCGACTAGCGGGAGTAGAGATACGCAGTATTTT | CSVATSGSRDTQYF | TRBJ2-3 | TRBV29-1 | . | TRBD2
TGTGCCAGCAGCTCCCAACGTGTTTTCTCTGGAAACACCATATATTTT | CASSSQRVFSGNTIYF | TRBJ1-3 | TRBV11-2 | . | .
TGCAGTGCTAGGGGGGTGGAGACCCAGTACTTC | CSARGVETQYF | TRBJ2-5 | TRBV20-1 | . | .
TGTGCCAGCTCACCGGAGGGCCGACCCCTCAAAAACATTCAGTACTTC | CASSPEGRPLKNIQYF | TRBJ2-4 | TRBV18 | . | .
TGTGCCAGTAGCAACCGTCGGACTAGTGGGACCTACGAGCAGTACTTC | CASSNRRTSGTYEQYF | TRBJ2-7 | TRBV19 | . | TRBD2
TGTGCCAGCAGTGAAGGCCTAGCGGTCAATGAGCAGTTCTTC | CASSEGLAVNEQFF | TRBJ2-1 | TRBV6-1 | few | TRBD2
TGTGCCAGCAGCTTGCAGGGGGGTAGCACAGATACGCAGTATTTT | CASSLQGGSTDTQYF | TRBJ2-3 | TRBV7-2 | . | .
TGCGCCAGCAGCCAGGACAGGGGAGGATCACCCCTCCACTTT | CASSQDRGGSPLHF | TRBJ1-6 | TRBV4-3 | . | TRBD1
TGTGCCAGCAGCTTACGGAGCAGGACGGCCACCCTGGGGGAGACCCAGTACTTC | CASSLRSRTATLGETQYF | TRBJ2-5 | TRBV7-9 | . | .
TGTGCCAGCAGCAAAATTCTTACAGGGATCCAAGAGACCCAGTACTTC | CASSKILTGIQETQYF | TRBJ2-5 | TRBV2 | . | .
TGTGCCAGCAGTTTTAGTTTGACCGGAGCAAAACTGTTTTTT | CASSFSLTGAKLFF | TRBJ1-4 | TRBV28 | . | .
TGTGCCAGCAGCTTTGACAGGGGGCGCTCGAGGGAGACCCAGTACTTC | CASSFDRGRSRETQYF | TRBJ2-5 | TRBV7-8 | . | TRBD1
TGTGCCAGCAGCTTATACGAGGGCTCCTACGAGCAGTACTTC | CASSLYEGSYEQYF | TRBJ2-7 | TRBV7-2 | . | .
TGTGCCAGCAGTCCCTCCGGTAGGGTGGGCAATCAGCCCCAGCATTTT | CASSPSGRVGNQPQHF | TRBJ1-5 | TRBV27 | . | .
TGTGCCAGCAGTCCCATGGGGGCGGGAAGGGCCGGGGAGCTGTTTTTT | CASSPMGAGRAGELFF | TRBJ2-2 | TRBV27 | . | .
TGTGCCAGCAGTGAAGGGCCTTCAACTAATGAAAAACTGTTTTTT | CASSEGPSTNEKLFF | TRBJ1-4 | TRBV6-1 | . | .
TGTGCCAGTAGTCTAGCCACAGGGGGCGGAAATCAGCCCCAGCATTTT | CASSLATGGGNQPQHF | TRBJ1-5 | TRBV19 | . | TRBD1
TGCGCCAGCAGCCAAGAGGAGCACTACGAGCAGTACTTC | CASSQEEHYEQYF | TRBJ2-7 | TRBV4-3 | . | .
TGTGCCAGTAGGGGGACTAGAGGTCAGCCCCAGCATTTT | CASRGTRGQPQHF | TRBJ1-5 | TRBV19 | . | .
TGCAGTTCCAGGGGAGGAGATGGCTACACCTTC | CSSRGGDGYTF | TRBJ1-2 | TRBV29-1 | . | .
TGTGCCAGCAGCTTCTTAACTGGTGAGCAGTACTTC | CASSFLTGEQYF | TRBJ2-7 | TRBV7-9 | few | .
TGTGCCAGCAGCCGCGAAGGTAGTAAAACGGAGACCCAGTACTTC | CASSREGSKTETQYF | TRBJ2-5 | TRBV7-6 | . | .
TGTGCCAGCAGCAAGGACGTCACCGGGGAGCTGTTTTTT | CASSKDVTGELFF | TRBJ2-2 | TRBV7-9 | few | .
TGCAGCGTTGACGGGAGCGGGGAGCTGTTTTTT | CSVDGSGELFF | TRBJ2-2 | TRBV29-1 | . | .